The T cell receptor beta chain under discussion was sequenced for a study of blood T cell repertoires in COVID-19. Overall study: The samples span acute and convalescent COVID-19 from the United States, Italy and Spain. Sources were T cells, B-cell-depleted T cells, or PBMCs; the material itself was cDNA or gDNA.

This clone was picked up a small number of times. It was during active infection that Seattle patients were enrolled and then longitudinally followed. V gave up 4 bases and J gave up 1 base, with 7 bases separating them. This CDR3 has 13 residues. Germline V gene lookup returns CDR1 ENHRY and CDR2 SYGVKD. In the original processing: Researchers report that nucleated cell counts were estimated from reference gene primer amplification. Assay: immunoSEQ multiplex PCR; the TCRdb copy retains only in-frame clones and omits some. Clone size and V and J calls were adopted from that table, with D and trimming inferred from the DNA. The table lists about 73,000 clones, 75% to 80% of them singletons.

The sample was peripheral blood. This sequence joins TRBV10-3 and TRBJ1-1; D is perhaps TRBD1 (5 bases). This TCR was recovered from a man in his 70s with COVID-19, enrolled during active disease. The CDR3 DNA reads TGTGCCATCAGTGTTCAGGGGAACACTGAAGCTTTCTTT. It codes for CAISVQGNTEAFF.